The 13 T cell receptor beta chains reported below all come from one sample, sequenced in a study of identical twins (dated by TCRdb to between 2015 and 2016). Receptor libraries were prepared by 5' RACE. Sequencer: Illumina HiSeq 2000. TCRdb reanalyzed the raw reads on its own, using fastp at Q25 for trimming and MiXCR for clone calling, and kept in-frame beta chains. Rows with a matching CDR3 protein are joined into one entry that keeps the most common DNA and genes. The sample table holds roughly 720,000 distinct CDR3 sequences, of which about 18% were seen once. The biggest ten clones account for around 12% of the sample. These data also formed part of another study, on T cells expressing NK-cell markers.

Sequencing input: PBMCs. Source of these receptors: a woman younger than 30 in good health.

This clonotype was counted a few times. V usage is TRBV5-4 and J usage is TRBJ2-1, with 10 bases fitting TRBD2. CDR1 and CDR2 (germline): SGHNT, YYREEE (reference sequence). The CDR3 runs to 16 residues. The V segment lost 1 base and the J segment 5 bases; nucleotides outside the gene matches: 6. The CDR3 spells CASSLFVLAGHNEQFF. The CDR3 nucleotides read TGTGCCAGCAGCTTGTTTGTACTAGCGGGACACAATGAGCAGTTCTTC.

In its sample, this clonotype was seen many times. This chain uses TRBV12-3 or TRBV12-4 with TRBJ1-2, with unresolved D. The V gene lost 8 bases and the J gene lost 4 bases, with 5 bases spanning the gap. The CDR3 length is 10 residues. In DNA form, the CDR3 reads TGTGCCAGCGCTAGCTATGGCTACACCTTC. The encoded protein is CASASYGYTF.

The chain couples TRBV15 to TRBJ2-1, with D perhaps TRBD2 (5 bases). CDR3 size: 17 residues. V was clipped by 5 bases and J by 0 bases, with 17 bases between them. The germline CDR1 and CDR2 sequences are LNHNV and YYDKDF (reference sequence). CDR3 sequence: CATSPRWTLGSYNEQFF. Here the CDR3 DNA reads TGTGCCACCAGCCCCCGATGGACTCTGGGCTCCTACAATGAGCAGTTCTTC.

The V gene is TRBV5-1, the J gene TRBJ1-1; D gene unclear. The germline V gene encodes CDR1 SGHRS and CDR2 YFSETQ. This CDR3 spans 14 amino acids. The V end was cut by 4 bases, the J end by 1 base, with 11 bases between. The CDR3 reads CASSPFAGNTEAFF. CDR3 nucleotide sequence: TGCGCCAGCAGCCCCTTTGCAGGGAACACTGAAGCTTTCTTT.

This chain connects TRBV20-1 to TRBJ2-3; 9 bases agree with TRBD2. CDR1 DFQATT and CDR2 SNEGSKA come from the germline V gene (reference sequence). Trimming at V came to 3 bases and at J to 4 bases, leaving 8 bases not matched to a gene. This CDR3 has 15 residues. The CDR3: CSASEASGNPDTQYF. The DNA of the CDR3 is TGCAGTGCTAGTGAGGCTAGCGGGAACCCAGATACGCAGTATTTT.

This clonotype was detected only a few times. The V and J genes are TRBV6-5 and TRBJ1-2, with D perhaps matching TRBD1 (6 bases). Trimming shortened V by 0 bases and J by 7 bases, and 12 bases separated the two germline ends. The CDR3 is 14 residues long. Germline CDR1 and CDR2: MNHEY and SVGAGI. CDR3 coding DNA: TGTGCCAGCAGTTACTCGGGGGCAAGAGGTGGCTACACCTTC. It yields the protein CASSYSGARGGYTF.

This clonotype was seen a few times. This sequence joins TRBV5-1 and TRBJ1-1; the D gene is possibly TRBD1 (5 bases). This CDR3 is built from 16 residues. Trimming pared 1 base from V and 1 base from J, leaving 14 bases between. Germline CDR1 SGHRS, CDR2 YFSETQ. CDR3 nucleotides: TGCGCCAGCAGCTTGACTAGGGGCAGTGCGAACACTGAAGCTTTCTTT. Protein: CASSLTRGSANTEAFF.

This clonotype was recorded a few times. The J gene is TRBJ2-3, the V gene TRBV27; D tentatively reads TRBD1 or TRBD2 (6 bases each). Trimming removed 11 bases from V and 9 bases from J, with 21 bases in between. Germline V gene sequence: CDR1 MNHEY, CDR2 SMNVEV (reference sequence). The CDR3 runs 13 residues. Here the CDR3 reads CAAGGSAGGTQYF. CDR3 sequence (DNA): TGTGCCGCAGGAGGGTCTGCCGGGGGCACGCAGTATTTT.

This clonotype was counted between two and nine times. The J gene is TRBJ2-6, the V gene TRBV6-2 or TRBV6-3, with 7 bases identical to TRBD1. CDR3 length equals 12 residues. Germline trimming cut 7 bases from V and 17 bases from J; bases unmatched to any gene: 11. Per the germline V gene, CDR1 is MNHEY and CDR2 is SVGEGT. CDR3 DNA sequence: TGTGCCAGCACCGACCCCTTACAGGGGTTGACTTTC. Its translation: CASTDPLQGLTF.

This clonotype was seen a handful of times. This chain uses TRBV4-3 with TRBJ2-7, with 9 bases that match TRBD1. V shed 2 bases and J 6 bases; nucleotides not matched to a gene: 8. The CDR3 sequence is 15 residues long. Germline assignment: CDR1 LGHNA and CDR2 YSLEER. The CDR3 reads CASSQNRDRVSEQYF. The CDR3 DNA reads TGCGCCAGCAGCCAAAACCGGGACAGGGTGTCCGAGCAGTACTTC.

This clonotype was seen more than once but under ten times. V usage is TRBV3-1 and J usage is TRBJ1-1, with 9 bases fitting TRBD1. Germline V gene sequence: CDR1 LGHDT, CDR2 YNNKEL (reference sequence). This CDR3 is 14 amino acids long. V lost 8 bases to trimming and J lost 6 bases; unmatched junction nucleotides: 10. Here the CDR3 reads CASCRGQGVSEAFF. The CDR3 nucleotides read TGTGCCAGCTGTCGGGGACAGGGTGTCTCTGAAGCTTTCTTT.

This chain joins TRBV7-2 and TRBJ1-6; tentatively, D is TRBD1 (6 bases). The CDR3 is made up of 16 amino acids. V was pared by 5 bases and J by 5 bases, with 16 bases between. Germline values: CDR1 SGHTA, CDR2 FQGNSA. This CDR3 is CASSPPGGFDNSPLHF. CDR3 sequence (DNA): TGTGCCAGCAGCCCGCCTGGGGGCTTCGATAATTCACCCCTCCACTTT.

This clonotype was counted at least ten times. This chain links TRBV2 with TRBJ2-5; no firm D call. Trimming removed 8 bases from V and 5 bases from J, with 3 bases in between. The CDR3 sequence is 9 residues long. CDR1 and CDR2 from the germline V gene are SNHLY and FYNNEI. CDR3 region: CASGETQYF. Written as DNA, the CDR3 is TGTGCCAGCGGGGAGACCCAGTACTTC. Full variable domain (missing parts from reference TRBV2 and TRBJ2-5): EPEVTQTPSHQVTQMGQEVILRCVPISNHLYFYWYRQILGQKVEFLVSFYNNEISEKSEIFDDQFSVERPDGSNFTLKIRSTKLEDSAMYFCASGETQYFGPGTRLLVL.